Listed here are 6 T cell receptor beta chains from one sample, sequenced in a study of blood T cell repertoires in COVID-19. The protocol was immunoSEQ multiplex PCR, while the TCRdb copy is restricted to in-frame clones and leaves out a portion. Among 300,000 to 350,000 clones, 90% were seen once, and the ten largest hold approximately 4%. Sequenced input: PBMCs or T cells enriched from blood (not recorded which). The receptors stem from a woman aged 18-35 years with acute COVID-19.

The V and J genes are TRBV11-2 and TRBJ1-6, with 7 bases matching TRBD1. The CDR3 has 14 residues. CDR1 and CDR2 (germline): SGHAT, FQNNGV. Trimming removed 5 bases from V and 10 bases from J; junction bases left unmatched: 8. The CDR3 sequence is CASSPHRGYSPLHF. In nucleotides, the CDR3 is TGTGCCAGCAGCCCCCACAGGGGTTACTCACCCCTCCACTTT.

This chain links TRBV4-2 with TRBJ2-7, with 10 bases lining up with TRBD2. With 1 base clipped from V and 1 base from J, the junction kept 16 bases outside the gene matches. The germline V gene encodes CDR1 LGHNA and CDR2 YNFKEQ. This CDR3 comprises 20 residues. For the CDR3, the DNA is TGTGCCAGCAGCCAAGTGCTCCTAGCGGGAGAGGGGAGGGGATCCTACGAGCAGTACTTC. Protein: CASSQVLLAGEGRGSYEQYF.

This clone was seen just once. The rearrangement uses TRBV30 and TRBJ1-1; 8 bases match TRBD1. V lost 8 bases to trimming and J lost 2 bases; unmatched junction nucleotides: 7. This CDR3 comprises 13 residues. Germline CDR1 and CDR2: GTSNPN and SVGIG (reference sequence). CDR3 residues: CARSTGVNTEAFF. Here the CDR3 DNA reads TGTGCCCGATCGACAGGGGTAAACACTGAAGCTTTCTTT. Using reference TRBV30 and TRBJ1-1 for the parts outside the CDR3, the full variable domain is SQTIHQWPATLVQPVGSPLSLECTVEGTSNPNLYWYRQAAGRGLQLLFYSVGIGQISSEVPQNLSASRPQDRQFILSSKKLLLSDSGFYLCARSTGVNTEAFFGQGTRLTVV.

The rearrangement joins TRBV28 to TRBJ1-4; possibly TRBD1 for D (6 bases). V was shortened by 7 bases and J by 1 base, with 25 bases between the two germline ends. The CDR3 covers 19 residues. Germline V gives CDR1 MDHEN, CDR2 SYDVKM. The CDR3 DNA reads TGTGCCAGCATCGCAACTTCGGGGGGGCGCAAAGAAACTAATGAAAAACTGTTTTTT. Translating it yields CASIATSGGRKETNEKLFF.

The rearrangement joins TRBV19 to TRBJ1-4; D is ambiguous. The CDR3 has 14 amino acids. The germline V gene has CDR1 LNHDA and CDR2 SQIVND (reference sequence). Between the trimmed V and J ends, which lost 4 bases and 5 bases, there was a span of 11 bases. CDR3 sequence (DNA): TGTGCCAGTAGTACCCCGCTGAGAAATGAAAAACTGTTTTTT. This encodes CASSTPLRNEKLFF. The full variable domain, rest sourced from reference TRBV19 and TRBJ1-4, is DGGITQSPKYLFRKEGQNVTLSCEQNLNHDAMYWYRQDPGQGLRLIYYSQIVNDFQKGDIAEGYSVSREKKESFPLTVTSAQKNPTAFYLCASSTPLRNEKLFFGSGTQLSVL.

The chain couples TRBV9 to TRBJ1-3; unclear D gene. Germline V gene lookup returns CDR1 SGDLS and CDR2 YYNGEE. CDR3 length: 12 residues. The V end was cut by 4 bases, the J end by 3 bases, with 5 bases between. As DNA, the CDR3 is TGTGCCAGCAGCCCTTTTGGAAACACCATATATTTT. Residues: CASSPFGNTIYF.